This entry describes one T cell receptor (beta chain). This sample was taken from a study of T-cell memory formation after mild COVID-19. TCRdb called the 5' RACE reads again in MiXCR, with one record for every CDR3 protein. This sample yields about 58,000 distinct CDR3 sequences, of which about a quarter are seen a single time; about 40% belongs to the top ten. V gave up 1 base and J gave up 6 bases; unmatched junction bases: 9. This CDR3 contains 16 residues. Germline V gene sequence: CDR1 SGHTA, CDR2 FQGNSA. Input material: PBMCs or a T cell subset sorted from them (not recorded which). The clonotype comes from a man younger than 35 who had mild COVID-19 (a few samples of this study predate the infection). Cell type and time point are not known. The chain links TRBV7-2 to TRBJ2-1, with 7 bases that match TRBD2. DNA for the CDR3: TGTGCCAGCAGCTTAGGACGCTCCGGGAGGATCAATGAGCAGTTCTTC. It yields the protein CASSLGRSGRINEQFF.